This TCR beta chain comes out of a study of regulatory T cells in long-lasting Graves disease. About the study: New Graves' disease cases had less than 3 months of antithyroid drugs. Study-level results: Persistent cases favored TRBV28, TRBJ1-2 and TRBJ2-5. Peripheral blood was the sole material, not thyroid tissue. The number of shared public clonotypes was higher in persistent patients (under 3,000) than new patients (966).

The germline V gene encodes CDR1 DFQATT and CDR2 SNEGSKA (reference sequence). The CDR3 sequence is 11 residues long. V was cut by 5 bases and J by 6 bases, with 10 bases left in between. Time point meaning: newly diagnosed GD, antithyroid drugs for less than 3 months. From PBMCs, RNA was extracted and then used to make the TCR library. The authors built TCR beta libraries using iRepertoire HTBI primers and Arm-PCR of CDR3 regions. One entry per CDR3 protein results from TCRdb running MiXCR on the multiplex PCR reads. This sample has some 250,000 distinct CDR3 sequences, with around 18% found just once. This clonotype was observed at least ten times. As yet, its antigen is unknown.

This sequence was found in a female donor with Graves disease. The rearrangement links TRBV20-1 to TRBJ1-1; tentatively, D is TRBD1 (5 bases). This material consisted of peripheral blood mononuclear cells (PBMCs), taken at new diagnosis, from a patient treated with antithyroid drugs. The CDR3 DNA reads as TGCAGTGCTTCCAGGGATCCTGAAGCTTTCTTT. The encoded protein is CSASRDPEAFF.